These 13 T cell receptor beta chains were all obtained from the same sample, sequenced in a study of response to subunit inactivated influenza vaccine. Via MiXCR, TCRdb re-called the RT-PCR reads, giving one row per CDR3 protein. The sample includes some 540,000 distinct CDR3 sequences, approximately 20% seen only once; the top ten take around 2.8%. The sample was also reused in another study, on T cells expressing NK-cell markers. As reported in that work: As the method of synthesis, 5'RACE template switching with UMIs yielded TCR beta cDNA.

Source: CD4+ T cells sorted from PBMCs, taken 11 to 12 days after vaccination. The receptors derive from a man aged 50-59 years who received an inactivated influenza vaccine.

The sample holds a few counts of this clonotype. The chain is built from TRBV29-1 and TRBJ2-7; 7 bases match TRBD2. CDR1 is SQVTM, CDR2 ANQGSEA, per germline. The CDR3 is 10 amino acids. V was clipped by 7 bases and J by 6 bases; unmatched bases: 3. As DNA, the CDR3 is TGCAGCGCGGGCGGGAGCGAGCAGTACTTC. Translating it yields CSAGGSEQYF.

The CDR3 DNA follows: TGTGCCACCAGCCAAAGGACAGGCCTTAAAAACATTCAGTACTTC. Protein: CATSQRTGLKNIQYF. The rearrangement links TRBV15 to TRBJ2-4, with 7 bases matching TRBD1. Trimming cost V 5 bases and J 4 bases; bases outside gene matches: 8. This CDR3 contains 15 residues. Germline V lookup: CDR1 LNHNV, CDR2 YYDKDF (reference sequence).

The chain uses TRBV18 and TRBJ2-7; D is possibly TRBD1 (5 bases). Germline values: CDR1 KGHSH, CDR2 LQKENI. The CDR3 loop spans 14 amino acids. V lost 3 bases and J lost 3, with 12 bases in between. The CDR3 protein is CASSPNTGNYEQYF. For the CDR3, the DNA is TGTGCCAGCTCACCGAACACAGGAAACTACGAGCAGTACTTC. Combining the CDR3 with reference TRBV18 and TRBJ2-7 gives the whole variable domain NAGVMQNPRHLVRRRGQEARLRCSPMKGHSHVYWYRQLPEEGLKFMVYLQKENIIDESGMPKERFSAEFPKEGPSILRIQQVVRGDSAAYFCASSPNTGNYEQYFGPGTRLTVT.

The chain links TRBV6-5 to TRBJ2-5, with D possibly matching TRBD1 (6 bases). The CDR3 spans 15 residues. Trimming removed 2 bases at V and 5 bases at J, with 15 bases between. CDR1 and CDR2 (germline): MNHEY, SVGAGI. Here the CDR3 reads CASSYGPGEWETQYF. CDR3 in DNA: TGTGCCAGCAGTTACGGACCAGGGGAGTGGGAGACCCAGTACTTC.

This rearrangement joins TRBV19 to TRBJ1-1; TRBD1 matches at 7 bases. CDR1 and CDR2 (germline): LNHDA, SQIVND (reference sequence). The trim removed 7 bases at V and 1 base at J, leaving 6 bases unmatched. The CDR3 extends over 14 amino acids. The CDR3: CASIMGQQNTEAFF. The CDR3 bases are TGTGCCAGTATCATGGGACAGCAGAACACTGAAGCTTTCTTT. The full variable domain, in which reference TRBV19 and TRBJ1-1 provide the parts outside the CDR3, is DGGITQSPKYLFRKEGQNVTLSCEQNLNHDAMYWYRQDPGQGLRLIYYSQIVNDFQKGDIAEGYSVSREKKESFPLTVTSAQKNPTAFYLCASIMGQQNTEAFFGQGTRLTVV.

CDR3 nucleotide sequence: TGTGCCAGCAGCCCTACCCGGGACCTCAACTATGGCTACACCTTC. Its protein product is CASSPTRDLNYGYTF. V gene TRBV4-2 combines with J gene TRBJ1-2; D perhaps matches TRBD1 (5 bases). The CDR3 covers 15 residues. Trimming took off 4 bases at V and 2 bases at J, with 14 bases between the two ends. Per germline, CDR1 LGHNA and CDR2 YNFKEQ.

The chain couples TRBV5-1 to TRBJ1-5, with D tentatively TRBD1 (5 bases). CDR1 and CDR2 from the germline V gene are SGHRS and YFSETQ. This CDR3 is built from 15 residues. V lost 3 bases and J 1 base, leaving 11 bases between the germline ends. This CDR3 is CASSYQGASNQPQHF. CDR3 in DNA: TGCGCCAGCAGCTATCAGGGTGCAAGCAATCAGCCCCAGCATTTT.

This clonotype was counted ten times or more. The V call is TRBV5-1, the J call TRBJ1-4; 9 bases align to TRBD1. The CDR3 has 17 amino acids. Losses at the gene ends were 0 bases for V and 7 bases for J; bases not matched to a gene: 10. The V gene's germline CDR1 is SGHRS and CDR2 YFSETQ. The CDR3 loop is CASSLDRGPARGEKLFF. The CDR3 DNA reads TGCGCCAGCAGCTTGGACAGGGGGCCCGCTCGGGGTGAAAAACTGTTTTTT.

This sequence joins TRBV20-1 and TRBJ2-7; unclear D gene. CDR3 length: 13 amino acids. Trimming took off 5 bases at V and 4 bases at J, with 15 bases between the two ends. Germline CDR1 is DFQATT and CDR2 is SNEGSKA (reference sequence). CDR3 loop: CSAFDALGYEQYF. The CDR3 DNA sequence: TGCAGTGCTTTCGACGCCCTGGGGTACGAGCAGTACTTC.

This clonotype showed up many times. V usage is TRBV7-8 and J usage is TRBJ2-1; either TRBD1 or TRBD2 may fit D (5 bases each). In germline, CDR1 is SGHVS, CDR2 FQNEAQ. This CDR3 is 17 amino acids long. V lost 1 base and J lost 0, with 13 bases in between. The chain's CDR3 is CASSLVPGASSYNEQFF. DNA for the CDR3: TGTGCCAGCAGCTTAGTCCCCGGGGCTAGCTCCTACAATGAGCAGTTCTTC.

This clonotype was found a few times. This chain links TRBV7-9 with TRBJ1-5, with 9 bases matching TRBD1. Germline assignment: CDR1 SEHNR and CDR2 FQNEAQ (reference sequence). This CDR3 has 16 amino acids. The V gene end was trimmed by 7 bases and the J gene end by 4 bases; junction bases not matched to a gene: 11. CDR3 region: CASTLGGTGLNQPQHF. CDR3 coding DNA: TGTGCCAGCACCCTAGGGGGGACAGGGCTTAATCAGCCCCAGCATTTT.

This clonotype turned up a few times. The chain has TRBV12-3 or TRBV12-4 and TRBJ1-2; D is ambiguous. Trimming stripped 4 bases from V and 4 bases from J, with 13 bases between. The CDR3 spans 14 residues. The CDR3 DNA sequence: TGTGCCAGCAGTTATTGGCAGGCGAGCTATGGCTACACCTTC. Translated, it gives CASSYWQASYGYTF.

This clonotype was observed a handful of times. The chain joins TRBV5-1 to TRBJ2-1, with D perhaps TRBD2 (6 bases). The length of the CDR3 is 15 residues. CDR1 and CDR2 from the germline V gene are SGHRS and YFSETQ. The V end lost 0 bases, the J end lost 7 bases, and 14 bases lay between the germline ends. The CDR3 nucleotides read TGCGCCAGCAGCTTGGGAGCGGGCGTAGATAATGAGCAGTTCTTC. This gives the protein CASSLGAGVDNEQFF.